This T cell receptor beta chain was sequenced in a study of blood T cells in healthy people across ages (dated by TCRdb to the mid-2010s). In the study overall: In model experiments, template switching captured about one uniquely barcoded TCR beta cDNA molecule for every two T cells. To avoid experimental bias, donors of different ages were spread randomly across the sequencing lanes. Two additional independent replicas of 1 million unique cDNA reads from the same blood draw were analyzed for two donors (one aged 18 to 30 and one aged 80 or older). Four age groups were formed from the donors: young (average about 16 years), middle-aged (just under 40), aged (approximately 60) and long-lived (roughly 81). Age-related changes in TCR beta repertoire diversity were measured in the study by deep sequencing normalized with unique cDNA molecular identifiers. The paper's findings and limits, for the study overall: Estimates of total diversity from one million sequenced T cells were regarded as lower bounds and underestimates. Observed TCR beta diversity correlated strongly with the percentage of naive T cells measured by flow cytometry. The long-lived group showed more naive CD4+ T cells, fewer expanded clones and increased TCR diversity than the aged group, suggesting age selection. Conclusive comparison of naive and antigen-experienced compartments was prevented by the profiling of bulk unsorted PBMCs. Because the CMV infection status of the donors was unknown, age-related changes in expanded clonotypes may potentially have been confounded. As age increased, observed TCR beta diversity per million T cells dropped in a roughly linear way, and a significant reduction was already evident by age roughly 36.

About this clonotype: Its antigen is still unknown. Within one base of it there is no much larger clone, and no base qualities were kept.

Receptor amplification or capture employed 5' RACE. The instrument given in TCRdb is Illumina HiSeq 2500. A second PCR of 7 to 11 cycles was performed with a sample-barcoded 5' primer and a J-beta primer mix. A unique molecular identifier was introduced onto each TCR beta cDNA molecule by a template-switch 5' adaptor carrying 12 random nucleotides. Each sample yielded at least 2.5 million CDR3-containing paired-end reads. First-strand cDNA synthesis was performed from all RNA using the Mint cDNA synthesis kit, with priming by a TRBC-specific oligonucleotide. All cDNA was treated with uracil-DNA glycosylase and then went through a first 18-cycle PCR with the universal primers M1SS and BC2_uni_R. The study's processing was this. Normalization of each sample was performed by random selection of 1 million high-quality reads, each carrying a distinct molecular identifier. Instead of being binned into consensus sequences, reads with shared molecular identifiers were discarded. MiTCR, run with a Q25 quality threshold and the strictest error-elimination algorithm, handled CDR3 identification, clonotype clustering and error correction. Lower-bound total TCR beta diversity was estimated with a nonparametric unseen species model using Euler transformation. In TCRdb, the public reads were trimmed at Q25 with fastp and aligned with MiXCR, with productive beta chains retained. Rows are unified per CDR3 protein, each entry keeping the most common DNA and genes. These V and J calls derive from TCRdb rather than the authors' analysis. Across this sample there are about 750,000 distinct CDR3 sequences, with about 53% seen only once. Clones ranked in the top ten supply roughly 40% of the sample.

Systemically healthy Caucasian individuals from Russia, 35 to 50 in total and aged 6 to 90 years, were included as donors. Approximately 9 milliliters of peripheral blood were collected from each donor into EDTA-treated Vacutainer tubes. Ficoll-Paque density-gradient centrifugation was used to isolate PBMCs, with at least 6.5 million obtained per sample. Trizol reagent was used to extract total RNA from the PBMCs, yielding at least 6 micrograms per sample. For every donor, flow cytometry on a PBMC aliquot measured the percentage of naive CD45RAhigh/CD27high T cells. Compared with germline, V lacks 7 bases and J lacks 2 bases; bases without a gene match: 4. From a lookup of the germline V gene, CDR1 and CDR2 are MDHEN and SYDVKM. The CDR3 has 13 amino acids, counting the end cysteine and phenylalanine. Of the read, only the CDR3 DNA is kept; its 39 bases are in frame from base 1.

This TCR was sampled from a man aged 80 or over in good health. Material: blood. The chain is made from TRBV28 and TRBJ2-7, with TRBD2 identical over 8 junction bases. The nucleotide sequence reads TGTGCCAGCAAGAGCGGGAGCCCCTACGAGCAGTACTTC. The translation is CASKSGSPYEQYF. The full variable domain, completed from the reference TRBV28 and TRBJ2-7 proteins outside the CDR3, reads DVKVTQSSRYLVKRTGEKVFLECVQDMDHENMFWYRQDPGLGLRLIYFSYDVKMKEKGDIPEGYSVSREKKERFSLILESASTNQTSMYLCASKSGSPYEQYFGPGTRLTVT.